This T cell receptor beta chain was obtained from a study of T cells in Graves' hyperthyroidism and ophthalmopathy. Study observations and caveats: The model's output predicted ophthalmopathy at a median of around 7 months prior to onset. In simple terms, a model built on 13 V-J features told ophthalmopathy apart from stable hyperthyroidism.

With respect to this clonotype: The antigen is undetermined.

The investigators amplified TCR beta CDR3 regions from RNA transcripts. The HTBI primer set was used in a first-round RT-PCR of the TCR CDR3. MiXCR, run by TCRdb on the multiplex PCR reads, gives a single entry per CDR3 protein. In the table there are about 510,000 distinct CDR3 sequences, over 35% of which are singletons. Germline V gene data show CDR1 as ENHRY and CDR2 as SYGVKD. With 11 bases clipped from V and 1 base from J, the junction kept 8 bases outside the gene matches. The CDR3 has 15 residues. The chain couples TRBV10-3 to TRBJ1-1, with TRBD1 identical over 12 bases. The source material was peripheral blood or thyroid tissue (not recorded which). The TCR was taken from an adult woman with Graves' disease, either hyperthyroidism or ophthalmopathy (not recorded which). CDR3 residues: CAVGGQGAENTEAFF. CDR3 sequence (DNA): TGTGCCGTCGGGGGACAGGGGGCGGAGAACACTGAAGCTTTCTTT.